What follows are 18 T cell receptor beta chains derived from one specimen sequenced in a study of T-cell memory formation after mild COVID-19. TCRdb used MiXCR to reprocess the 5' RACE reads, holding one entry per CDR3 protein. The table lists around 180,000 distinct CDR3 sequences, approximately 16% of them singletons. Source material: PBMCs or a T cell subset sorted from them (not recorded which). All receptors come from an adult woman who had mild COVID-19 (a few samples of this study predate the infection). Cell type and time point are not known.

The genes are TRBV20-1 and TRBJ2-3; 8 bases fit TRBD2. CDR3 length: 13 residues. The ends lost 5 bases at V and 2 bases at J; junction bases unmatched: 3. Germline V gene data show CDR1 as DFQATT and CDR2 as SNEGSKA (reference sequence). The CDR3 bases are TGCAGTGCTGCAGCGGGGGCCACAGATACGCAGTATTTT. It encodes CSAAAGATDTQYF.

This clonotype has only a few counts. The chain joins TRBV2 to TRBJ2-7; D is uncertain. CDR1 SNHLY and CDR2 FYNNEI come from the germline V gene. V lost 4 bases and J 2 bases, leaving 12 bases between the germline ends. The CDR3 length is 14 residues. The CDR3 reads CASSAEPAPYEQYF. The CDR3 DNA reads TGTGCCAGCAGTGCGGAACCGGCCCCCTACGAGCAGTACTTC.

This clonotype was seen a handful of times. The rearrangement uses TRBV3-1 and TRBJ2-5; TRBD2 agrees at 11 bases. Per the germline V gene, CDR1 is LGHDT and CDR2 is YNNKEL (reference sequence). The J segment lost 5 bases and the V segment lost 5 bases, leaving 7 bases of the junction unmatched. The CDR3 has 15 residues. CDR3 sequence (DNA): TGTGCCAGCAGCTCTAGCGGGGGGCCGGTCGAGACCCAGTACTTC. It encodes CASSSSGGPVETQYF.

The chain recombines TRBV28 with TRBJ2-5; 9 positions match TRBD1. V lost 5 bases and J lost 5; bases outside the gene matches: 6. The CDR3 extends over 14 amino acids. Germline CDR1 MDHEN, CDR2 SYDVKM. The CDR3, as DNA: TGTGCCAGCAGTATTACAGGGGGCTTGGAGACCCAGTACTTC. Its protein is CASSITGGLETQYF.

This clonotype was seen a few times. The rearrangement joins TRBV12-3 or TRBV12-4 to TRBJ2-7, with 8 bases identical to TRBD1. Trimming removed 3 bases from V and 3 bases from J; junction bases left unmatched: 7. This CDR3 region has 15 residues. The CDR3 here is CASSLGGQAFYEQYF. CDR3 in DNA: TGTGCCAGCAGTTTGGGGGGACAGGCATTCTACGAGCAGTACTTC.

The chain recombines TRBV4-3 with TRBJ2-7; 11 bases map to TRBD2. In germline, CDR1 is LGHNA, CDR2 YSLEER. The CDR3 sequence is 17 residues long. After removal of 4 bases from V and 0 bases from J, the junction contained 8 bases not matched to a gene. The CDR3 loop is CASSRGTSGSFSYEQYF. In DNA form, the CDR3 reads TGCGCCAGCAGCCGAGGGACTAGCGGAAGCTTCTCCTACGAGCAGTACTTC.

CDR3: CASSLGDGNNQPQHF. The CDR3 coding sequence is TGTGCCAGCAGCTTGGGGGACGGGAATAATCAGCCCCAGCATTTT. V and J are TRBV5-5 and TRBJ1-5; D perhaps matches TRBD1 (5 bases). Germline V lookup: CDR1 SGHKS, CDR2 YYEKEE (reference sequence). The CDR3 runs 15 residues. Deletions cut 0 bases from V and 4 bases from J, with 11 bases between.

The chain carries TRBV6-5 and TRBJ2-7, with a possible D match to TRBD1 (6 bases). The V end lost 7 bases, the J end lost 9 bases, and 16 bases lay between the germline ends. Per the germline V gene, CDR1 is MNHEY and CDR2 is SVGAGI. The CDR3 consists of 12 residues. CDR3 DNA sequence: TGTGCCAGCAATGATACAGGGCACGGGCAGTACTTC. This codes for CASNDTGHGQYF.

The V gene is TRBV4-3, the J gene TRBJ2-1, with D uncertain. The CDR3 is 15 residues long. V lost 4 bases and J lost 2, with 12 bases in between. Per germline, CDR1 LGHNA and CDR2 YSLEER. CDR3 loop: CASSRTRNTYNEQFF. CDR3 DNA: TGCGCCAGCAGCCGGACGCGTAACACCTACAATGAGCAGTTCTTC.

The J gene is TRBJ2-7, the V gene TRBV7-9; 9 positions agree with TRBD2. Germline CDR1 and CDR2: SEHNR and FQNEAQ (reference sequence). Trimming took 7 bases from V and 7 from J; bases not matched to a gene: 8. The CDR3 is 13 amino acids. The CDR3 nucleotides read TGTGCCAGCACCCAGTACCTAGCGGGGGAGCAGTACTTC. Encoded protein: CASTQYLAGEQYF.

This clonotype was seen a handful of times. The chain links TRBV5-1 to TRBJ2-1; D possibly uses TRBD1 or TRBD2 (5 bases each). The ends were cut back, 0 bases at V and 9 bases at J, with 7 bases in the middle. Germline lookup yields CDR1 SGHRS and CDR2 YFSETQ. CDR3 length: 12 residues. The CDR3 sequence: CASSLDGGEQFF. The CDR3 DNA reads TGCGCCAGCAGCTTGGATGGGGGTGAGCAGTTCTTC.

This clonotype was detected a few times. The V and J genes are TRBV18 and TRBJ2-7; D gene unclear. The CDR3 is made up of 13 amino acids. Germline V lookup: CDR1 KGHSH, CDR2 LQKENI. The ends were cut back, 1 base at V and 3 bases at J, with 7 bases in the middle. The CDR3 loop is CASSPRSGYEQYF. As DNA, the CDR3 is TGTGCCAGCTCACCACGGAGTGGCTACGAGCAGTACTTC.

The chain has TRBV29-1 and TRBJ1-2; D gene uncertain. This CDR3 spans 12 amino acids. V lost 2 bases and J lost 5, with 9 bases in between. Germline V gene data show CDR1 as SQVTM and CDR2 as ANQGSEA. In DNA, the CDR3 is TGCAGCGTTGAATCCATCGGGTATGGCTACACCTTC. It is translated as CSVESIGYGYTF.

The genes are TRBV12-3 or TRBV12-4 and TRBJ1-4; D is unresolved. The CDR3 runs 12 residues. The V end lost 3 bases, the J end lost 8 bases, and 7 bases lay between the germline ends. The CDR3 DNA reads as TGTGCCAGCAGTTTCTGGGGAGAAAAACTGTTTTTT. It yields the protein CASSFWGEKLFF.

This chain uses TRBV29-1 with TRBJ1-2, with D possibly being TRBD1 (5 bases). The CDR3 spans 14 residues. The germline V gene encodes CDR1 SQVTM and CDR2 ANQGSEA. Trimming pared 3 bases from V and 4 bases from J, leaving 15 bases between. CDR3 nucleotide sequence: TGCAGCGTTGACGATATTTGGCAGGGCTATGGCTACACCTTC. Translating it yields CSVDDIWQGYGYTF.

This clonotype was picked up a small number of times. The chain has TRBV5-1 and TRBJ2-7, with D unresolved. Trimming took off 0 bases at V and 5 bases at J, with 9 bases between the two ends. This CDR3 is built from 13 residues. Germline V gene lookup returns CDR1 SGHRS and CDR2 YFSETQ. The CDR3 DNA reads TGCGCCAGCAGCTTGGTGGGGTTGAACGAGCAGTACTTC. Translating gives CASSLVGLNEQYF.

This clonotype has at least ten counts. This chain links TRBV9 with TRBJ2-7; weak D call: TRBD2 (5 bases). The CDR3 is 15 amino acids. V was shortened by 0 bases and J by 5 bases, with 15 bases between the two germline ends. From germline, CDR1 is SGDLS and CDR2 YYNGEE. DNA of the CDR3: TGTGCCAGCAGCGTAGGGGGAGCCAAGCGCGACGAGCAGTACTTC. It translates to CASSVGGAKRDEQYF.

This clonotype was detected only a few times. This rearrangement joins TRBV20-1 to TRBJ2-1, with TRBD1 matching 9 bases. The CDR3 sequence is 15 residues long. V trimming: 2 bases; J trimming: 5 bases; junction bases outside the gene matches: 7. Germline V gene lookup returns CDR1 DFQATT and CDR2 SNEGSKA (reference sequence). CDR3 DNA sequence: TGCAGTGCTAGACCAGACAGGGGGAATCACAATGAGCAGTTCTTC. Its translation: CSARPDRGNHNEQFF.